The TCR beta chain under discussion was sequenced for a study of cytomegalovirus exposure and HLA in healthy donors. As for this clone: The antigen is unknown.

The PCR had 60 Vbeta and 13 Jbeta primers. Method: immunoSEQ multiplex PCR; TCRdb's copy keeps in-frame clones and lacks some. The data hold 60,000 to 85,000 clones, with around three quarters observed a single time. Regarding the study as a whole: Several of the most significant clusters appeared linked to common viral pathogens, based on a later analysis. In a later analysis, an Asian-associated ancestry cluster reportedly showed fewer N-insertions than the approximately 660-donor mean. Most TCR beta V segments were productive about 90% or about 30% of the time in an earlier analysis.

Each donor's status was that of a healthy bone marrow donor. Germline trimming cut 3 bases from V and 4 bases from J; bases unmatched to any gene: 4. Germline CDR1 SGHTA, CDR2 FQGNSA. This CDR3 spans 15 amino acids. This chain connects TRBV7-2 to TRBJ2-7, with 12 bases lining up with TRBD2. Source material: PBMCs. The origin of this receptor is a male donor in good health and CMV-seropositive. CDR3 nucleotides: TGTGCCAGCAGCTTCTCTAGCGGGGGGGCGTACGAGCAGTACTTC. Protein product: CASSFSSGGAYEQYF.